These 8 T cell receptor beta chains came from one sample sequenced in a study of T cells in Graves' hyperthyroidism and ophthalmopathy. Amplified TCR beta CDR3 regions came from RNA transcripts. First-round RT-PCR of the TCR CDR3 relied on the HTBI primer set. TCRdb itself ran the multiplex PCR reads through MiXCR, one entry per CDR3 protein. The data contain around 240,000 distinct CDR3 sequences, roughly 15% of them seen just once; the ten biggest clones take up 28%. Sequencing used blood. The source of these receptors is a woman aged 18-35 years with Graves' ophthalmopathy.

This clonotype was detected ten times or more. The V gene is TRBV12-3 or TRBV12-4, the J gene TRBJ2-3, with 7 bases identical to TRBD2. CDR3 size: 15 residues. Trimming cost V 3 bases and J 0 bases; bases outside gene matches: 3. For the CDR3, the DNA is TGTGCCAGCAGTTTCGCGGGGGAGAGCACAGATACGCAGTATTTT. Its translation: CASSFAGESTDTQYF.

A note on this clonotype: This sequence may be a read error, since a much larger clone differs from it by one base. The chain is built from TRBV24-1 and TRBJ2-5; 8 bases are a match to TRBD1. From germline, CDR1 is KGHDR and CDR2 SFDVKD. The CDR3 runs to 16 residues. The V gene end was trimmed by 9 bases and the J gene end by 4 bases; junction bases not matched to a gene: 15. The CDR3 DNA sequence: TGTGCCACCGCACAAAGGAACACAGGGGGTGGAGAGACCCAGTACTTC. Amino acids: CATAQRNTGGGETQYF.

This clonotype has a count of ten or more. This chain joins TRBV2 and TRBJ1-1; TRBD1 might be the D (6 bases). The CDR3 sequence is 12 residues long. V lost 6 bases and J lost 7, with 12 bases in between. CDR1 and CDR2 from the germline V gene are SNHLY and FYNNEI. CDR3 in amino acids: CASREDRLEAFF. For the CDR3, the DNA is TGTGCCAGCAGGGAGGACAGACTTGAAGCTTTCTTT.

This clonotype appeared many times. The V and J genes are TRBV20-1 and TRBJ2-7; TRBD2 aligns across 15 bases. Germline loops: CDR1 DFQATT, CDR2 SNEGSKA (reference sequence). The CDR3 covers 16 residues. The trim removed 6 bases at V and 4 bases at J, leaving 10 bases unmatched. This CDR3 is CSAAGTSGRLLYEQYF. The CDR3 DNA is TGCAGTGCCGCCGGGACTAGCGGGAGGTTATTATACGAGCAGTACTTC.

This clonotype showed up just a few times. This chain joins TRBV20-1 and TRBJ2-7, with D perhaps assigned TRBD1 or TRBD2 (5 bases each). Germline V gene lookup returns CDR1 DFQATT and CDR2 SNEGSKA (reference sequence). V was pared by 6 bases and J by 2 bases, with 11 bases between. There are 12 residues in the CDR3. CDR3: CSAPGRAYEQYF. CDR3 in DNA: TGCAGTGCCCCGGGACGGGCCTACGAGCAGTACTTC.

This clonotype was detected ten times or more. V gene TRBV20-1 combines with J gene TRBJ2-3; 8 bases line up with TRBD1. The CDR3 spans 14 residues. The junction had 3 bases not matched to a gene; V was cut back by 3 bases and J by 1 base. CDR1 is DFQATT and CDR2 is SNEGSKA in the germline V gene (reference sequence). CDR3 in DNA: TGCAGTGCTAGGACAGGGGAGGGCACAGATACGCAGTATTTT. It translates to CSARTGEGTDTQYF.

With respect to this clonotype: Its ends do not fully match the called genes, so a read error is possible. DNA for the CDR3: TGTGCTAGCAGCTCGGACAGGGCGGGCACCGGGGAGCTGTTTTTT. As protein: CASSSDRAGTGELFF. V gene TRBV7-7 combines with J gene TRBJ2-2, with 8 bases lining up with TRBD1. This CDR3 comprises 15 residues. Germline V gene data show CDR1 as SSHAT and CDR2 as FNYEAQ (reference sequence).

This clonotype was recorded many times. The V call is TRBV11-2, the J call TRBJ1-1; D ambiguous. V dropped 3 bases and J dropped 0 bases, with 8 bases sitting between them. Germline values: CDR1 SGHAT, CDR2 FQNNGV. CDR3 length: 14 amino acids. In DNA, the CDR3 is TGTGCCAGCAGCTTTGGTCGGTTGAACACTGAAGCTTTCTTT. Translated, it gives CASSFGRLNTEAFF.